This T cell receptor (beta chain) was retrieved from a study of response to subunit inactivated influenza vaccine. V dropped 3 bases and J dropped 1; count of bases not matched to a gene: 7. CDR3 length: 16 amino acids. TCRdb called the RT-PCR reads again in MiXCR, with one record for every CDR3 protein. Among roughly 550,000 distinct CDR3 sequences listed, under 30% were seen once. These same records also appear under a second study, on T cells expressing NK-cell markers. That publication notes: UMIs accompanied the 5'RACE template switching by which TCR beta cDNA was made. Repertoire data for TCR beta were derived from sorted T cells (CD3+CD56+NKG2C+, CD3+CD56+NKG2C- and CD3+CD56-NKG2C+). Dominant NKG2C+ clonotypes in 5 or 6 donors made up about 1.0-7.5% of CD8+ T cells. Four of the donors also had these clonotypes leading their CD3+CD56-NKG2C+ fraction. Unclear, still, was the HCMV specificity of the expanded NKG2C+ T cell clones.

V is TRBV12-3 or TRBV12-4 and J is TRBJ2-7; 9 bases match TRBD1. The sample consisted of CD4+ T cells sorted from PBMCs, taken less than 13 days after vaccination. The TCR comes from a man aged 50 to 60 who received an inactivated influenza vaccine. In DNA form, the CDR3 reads TGTGCCAGCAGTTTCGTCGGGACAGGGCTTTCCTACGAGCAGTACTTC. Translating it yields CASSFVGTGLSYEQYF.